This TCR beta chain was obtained from a study of siplizumab effects on memory and regulatory T cells. Findings of the study overall: Naive T cells appeared more diverse than memory cells and seemed to be major alloresponse contributors. Sequences below about 10^-5 frequency were poorly captured, limiting mapping of alloreactive clones.

A note on this clone: The antigen remains undetermined.

Germline V gives CDR1 SGHKS, CDR2 YYEKEE (reference sequence). The length of the CDR3 is 13 residues. Trimming removed 0 bases at V and 6 bases at J, with 9 bases between. Per sample, 85,000 to 100,000 TCR templates underwent assay. TCRdb keeps only in-frame clones here, not all; method: immunoSEQ multiplex PCR. The data contain 80,000 to 130,000 clones, around 94% of them singletons. The rearrangement links TRBV5-5 to TRBJ2-5; maybe TRBD2 (5 bases). The sequence was obtained from a human donor in good health. The sequenced sample was Tregs sorted from blood. This chain's CDR3 is CASSLGLIKTQYF. The CDR3 region has the DNA TGTGCCAGCAGCTTGGGACTAATAAAGACCCAGTACTTC.